This T cell receptor beta chain derives from a study of T cells after yellow fever vaccination. TCRdb called the 5' RACE reads again in MiXCR, with one record for every CDR3 protein. The sample yields some 500,000 distinct CDR3 sequences, roughly 12% seen once. CDR3 length: 13 amino acids. Germline V lookup: CDR1 SQVTM, CDR2 ANQGSEA. This clonotype originated in a man aged 25 to 40 who received the YFV17D yellow fever vaccine. This specimen consisted of PBMCs, obtained on the day of the yellow fever booster vaccination. The rearrangement links TRBV29-1 to TRBJ2-5, with 9 bases identical to TRBD2. CDR3 residues: CSVGLAGSETQYF. CDR3 nucleotide sequence: TGCTCCGTGGGGCTAGCGGGATCAGAGACCCAGTACTTC.